This T cell receptor (beta chain) was sequenced for a study of T cell responses to AZD1222 COVID-19 vaccine. The method was immunoSEQ multiplex PCR; TCRdb's version includes in-frame clones alone and lacks a portion of them. The sample carries about 110,000 clones, 85% to 95% recorded once. Study-wide results and limits: There were vaccine-associated CD4 TCRs across spike, dominant at 160-218 and 743-854. Nearly half of spike-specific TCRs reportedly target unmutated variant regions. Among the donors, most were white British and more were female, and clonal diversity was possibly underestimated. At baseline, just five to seven AZD1222 recipients tested seropositive.

V was pared by 1 base and J by 2 bases, with 11 bases between. Germline loops: CDR1 SGHTA, CDR2 FQGNSA. The CDR3 runs 16 residues. On this clone: Antigen: not known.

The source is an adult in good health. The chain recombines TRBV7-2 with TRBJ2-2, with D perhaps TRBD1 or TRBD2 (6 bases each). Sequenced material: peripheral blood, taken on day 0 of AZD1222 vaccination. The CDR3 DNA is TGTGCCAGCAGCTTAGAGGCGGGGACAAACACCGGGGAGCTGTTTTTT. It is translated as CASSLEAGTNTGELFF.